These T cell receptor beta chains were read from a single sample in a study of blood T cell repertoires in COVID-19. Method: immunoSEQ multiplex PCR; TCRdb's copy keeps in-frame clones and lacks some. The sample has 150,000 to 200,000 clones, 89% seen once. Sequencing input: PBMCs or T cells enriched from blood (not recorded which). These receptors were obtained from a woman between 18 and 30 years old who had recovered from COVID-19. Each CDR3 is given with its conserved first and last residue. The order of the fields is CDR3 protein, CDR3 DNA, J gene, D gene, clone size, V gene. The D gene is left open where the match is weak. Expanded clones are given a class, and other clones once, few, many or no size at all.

CDR3aa: CASSVLGSVGTDTQYF
CDR3nt: TGTGCCAGCAGCGTCCTTGGGAGCGTAGGCACAGATACGCAGTATTTT
j_gene: TRBJ2-3
d_gene: .
abundance: .
v_gene: TRBV9

CDR3aa: CASSLAGQDGYTF
CDR3nt: TGTGCCAGCAGCTTAGCAGGCCAGGATGGCTACACCTTC
j_gene: TRBJ1-2
d_gene: .
abundance: .
v_gene: TRBV7-9

CDR3aa: CASSPQGAKTQYF
CDR3nt: TGCGCCAGCAGCCCACAGGGGGCGAAGACCCAGTACTTC
j_gene: TRBJ2-5
d_gene: TRBD1
abundance: .
v_gene: TRBV5-1

CDR3aa: CASRSQGAPGNTIYF
CDR3nt: TGTGCCAGCAGGAGTCAGGGGGCGCCTGGAAACACCATATATTTT
j_gene: TRBJ1-3
d_gene: TRBD1
abundance: .
v_gene: TRBV13

CDR3aa: CSSPTGGDGYTF
CDR3nt: TGCAGCTCCCCGACAGGGGGCGACGGCTACACCTTC
j_gene: TRBJ1-2
d_gene: TRBD1
abundance: .
v_gene: TRBV29-1

CDR3aa: CASSQEVGTGSEQYF
CDR3nt: TGTGCCAGCAGCCAAGAGGTTGGGACAGGGAGCGAGCAGTACTTC
j_gene: TRBJ2-7
d_gene: TRBD1
abundance: .
v_gene: TRBV4-2

CDR3aa: CATSRVGAGEKLFF
CDR3nt: TGTGCCACCAGCAGAGTGGGGGCCGGGGAAAAACTGTTTTTT
j_gene: TRBJ1-4
d_gene: .
abundance: .
v_gene: TRBV15

CDR3aa: CASSLEPLGPQHF
CDR3nt: TGCGCCAGCAGCTTGGAACCGCTCGGGCCCCAGCATTTT
j_gene: TRBJ1-5
d_gene: .
abundance: .
v_gene: TRBV5-1

CDR3aa: CASSPLSTDTQYF
CDR3nt: TGTGCCAGCAGCCCTCTCAGCACAGATACGCAGTATTTT
j_gene: TRBJ2-3
d_gene: .
abundance: once
v_gene: TRBV12-3/TRBV12-4

CDR3aa: CAWRAGTGVLYEQYF
CDR3nt: TGTGCCTGGAGAGCCGGGACAGGCGTTCTATATGAGCAGTACTTC
j_gene: TRBJ2-7
d_gene: TRBD1
abundance: .
v_gene: TRBV30

CDR3aa: CASSIGGREAFF
CDR3nt: TGTGCCAGCAGTATAGGGGGCCGAGAAGCTTTCTTT
j_gene: TRBJ1-1
d_gene: TRBD1
abundance: .
v_gene: TRBV25-1

CDR3aa: CASSKDGSGNTIYF
CDR3nt: TGTGCCAGCAGCAAAGACGGCTCTGGAAACACCATATATTTT
j_gene: TRBJ1-3
d_gene: .
abundance: .
v_gene: TRBV21-1

CDR3aa: CASSYSSGGGPQETQYF
CDR3nt: TGTGCCAGCAGTTACTCGAGCGGCGGGGGCCCTCAAGAGACCCAGTACTTC
j_gene: TRBJ2-5
d_gene: .
abundance: .
v_gene: TRBV6-2/TRBV6-3

CDR3aa: CASSLSRGDTQYF
CDR3nt: TGTGCCAGCAGTTTATCCCGCGGGGATACGCAGTATTTT
j_gene: TRBJ2-3
d_gene: .
abundance: .
v_gene: TRBV27

CDR3aa: CASSILEDTQYF
CDR3nt: TGTGCCAGCAGTATACTAGAAGATACGCAGTATTTT
j_gene: TRBJ2-3
d_gene: .
abundance: .
v_gene: TRBV2

CDR3aa: CASSQVGGGYGIEQYF
CDR3nt: TGTGCCAGCAGCCAAGTCGGGGGTGGATATGGGATAGAGCAGTACTTC
j_gene: TRBJ2-7
d_gene: .
abundance: few
v_gene: TRBV3-1/TRBV3-2

CDR3aa: CASSYNRGIYNEQFF
CDR3nt: TGTGCCAGCAGTTACAACAGGGGCATATACAATGAGCAGTTCTTC
j_gene: TRBJ2-1
d_gene: TRBD1
abundance: .
v_gene: TRBV6-5

CDR3aa: CASTATPGQGAAGNTIYF
CDR3nt: TGTGCCAGCACCGCCACACCGGGACAGGGGGCAGCAGGAAACACCATATATTTT
j_gene: TRBJ1-3
d_gene: TRBD1
abundance: .
v_gene: TRBV28

CDR3aa: CASSYLGAPYEQYF
CDR3nt: TGTGCCAGCAGTTACTTGGGGGCCCCCTACGAGCAGTACTTC
j_gene: TRBJ2-7
d_gene: .
abundance: .
v_gene: TRBV6-5

CDR3aa: CARSLSYRDRGADTQYF
CDR3nt: TGTGCCAGAAGCTTGTCTTACCGGGACAGGGGAGCAGATACGCAGTATTTT
j_gene: TRBJ2-3
d_gene: TRBD1
abundance: .
v_gene: TRBV5-3

CDR3aa: CASGSATLYGYTF
CDR3nt: TGTGCCAGCGGAAGCGCCACCCTCTATGGCTACACCTTC
j_gene: TRBJ1-2
d_gene: .
abundance: .
v_gene: TRBV6-5

CDR3aa: CASSPRGRAVSGELFF
CDR3nt: TGTGCCAGCAGCCCCCGCGGCCGCGCCGTTAGCGGGGAGCTGTTTTTT
j_gene: TRBJ2-2
d_gene: .
abundance: .
v_gene: TRBV7-3

CDR3aa: CASSLDRGRDYGYTF
CDR3nt: TGTGCCAGCAGCTTAGACAGGGGGCGTGACTATGGCTACACCTTC
j_gene: TRBJ1-2
d_gene: TRBD1
abundance: .
v_gene: TRBV5-4

CDR3aa: CASSPSGQGEEETQYF
CDR3nt: TGTGCCAGCAGCCCCTCGGGACAGGGCGAGGAAGAGACCCAGTACTTC
j_gene: TRBJ2-5
d_gene: TRBD1
abundance: once
v_gene: TRBV13

CDR3aa: CASSLGQAPGYEQYF
CDR3nt: TGTGCCAGCAGTTTAGGCCAGGCCCCCGGCTACGAGCAGTACTTC
j_gene: TRBJ2-7
d_gene: .
abundance: .
v_gene: TRBV27

CDR3aa: CASSLEGRGQFF
CDR3nt: TGCGCCAGCAGCTTGGAGGGTCGGGGGCAGTTCTTC
j_gene: TRBJ2-1
d_gene: .
abundance: .
v_gene: TRBV5-1

CDR3aa: CASSQDLATNQPQHF
CDR3nt: TGCGCCAGCAGCCAAGATCTCGCGACTAATCAGCCCCAGCATTTT
j_gene: TRBJ1-5
d_gene: .
abundance: .
v_gene: TRBV4-1

CDR3aa: CAISRDNNQPQHF
CDR3nt: TGTGCCATCAGCCGGGACAACAATCAGCCCCAGCATTTT
j_gene: TRBJ1-5
d_gene: .
abundance: .
v_gene: TRBV10-3

CDR3aa: CASQDRGVTEAFF
CDR3nt: TGTGCCAGCCAAGACAGGGGGGTCACTGAAGCTTTCTTT
j_gene: TRBJ1-1
d_gene: TRBD1
abundance: .
v_gene: TRBV6-5

CDR3aa: CASSPARTGPNTGELFF
CDR3nt: TGTGCCAGCAGTCCTGCCCGGACAGGGCCAAACACCGGGGAGCTGTTTTTT
j_gene: TRBJ2-2
d_gene: TRBD1
abundance: .
v_gene: TRBV28

CDR3aa: CASSQGPGQPQHF
CDR3nt: TGTGCCAGCAGCCAAGGTCCAGGTCAGCCCCAGCATTTT
j_gene: TRBJ1-5
d_gene: .
abundance: .
v_gene: TRBV3-1/TRBV3-2

CDR3aa: CASSLRGIFDYEQYF
CDR3nt: TGTGCCAGCAGCCTACGCGGGATATTCGATTACGAGCAGTACTTC
j_gene: TRBJ2-7
d_gene: .
abundance: .
v_gene: TRBV14